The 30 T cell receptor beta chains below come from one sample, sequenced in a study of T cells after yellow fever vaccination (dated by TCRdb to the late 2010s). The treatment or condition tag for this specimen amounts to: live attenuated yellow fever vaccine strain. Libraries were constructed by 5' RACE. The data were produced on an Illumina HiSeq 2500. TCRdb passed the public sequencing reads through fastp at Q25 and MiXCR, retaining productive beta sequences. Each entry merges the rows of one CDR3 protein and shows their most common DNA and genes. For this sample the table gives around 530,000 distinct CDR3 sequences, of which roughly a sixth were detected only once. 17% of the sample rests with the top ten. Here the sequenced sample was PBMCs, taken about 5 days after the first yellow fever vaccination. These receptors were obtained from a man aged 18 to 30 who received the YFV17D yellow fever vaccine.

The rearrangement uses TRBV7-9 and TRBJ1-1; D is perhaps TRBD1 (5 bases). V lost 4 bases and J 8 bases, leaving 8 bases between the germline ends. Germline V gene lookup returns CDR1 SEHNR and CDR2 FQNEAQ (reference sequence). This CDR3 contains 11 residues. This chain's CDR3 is CASSSRGEAFF. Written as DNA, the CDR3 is TGTGCCAGCAGCTCCCGGGGGGAAGCTTTCTTT.

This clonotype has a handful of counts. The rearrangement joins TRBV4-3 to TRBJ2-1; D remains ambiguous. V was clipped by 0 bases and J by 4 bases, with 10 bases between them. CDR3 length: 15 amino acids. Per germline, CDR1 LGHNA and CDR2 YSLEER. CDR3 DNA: TGCGCCAGCAGCCAAGAATTACAGCTATACAATGAGCAGTTCTTC. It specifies CASSQELQLYNEQFF.

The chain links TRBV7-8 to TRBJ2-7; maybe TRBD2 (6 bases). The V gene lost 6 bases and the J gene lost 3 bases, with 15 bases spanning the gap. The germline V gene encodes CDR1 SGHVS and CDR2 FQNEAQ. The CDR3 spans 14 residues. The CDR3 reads CASSGAGIHYEQYV. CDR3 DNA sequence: TGTGCCAGCAGTGGGGCGGGAATCCACTACGAGCAGTACGTC.

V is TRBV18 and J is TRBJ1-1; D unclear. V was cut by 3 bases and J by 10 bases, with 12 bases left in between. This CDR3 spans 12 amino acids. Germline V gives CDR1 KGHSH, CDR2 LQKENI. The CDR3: CASSPLVGRAFF. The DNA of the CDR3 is TGTGCCAGCTCACCCCTCGTCGGCCGAGCTTTCTTT.

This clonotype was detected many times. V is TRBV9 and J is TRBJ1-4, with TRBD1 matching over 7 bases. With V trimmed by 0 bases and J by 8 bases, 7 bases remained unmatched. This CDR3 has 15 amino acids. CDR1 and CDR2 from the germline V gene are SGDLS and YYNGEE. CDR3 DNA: TGTGCCAGCAGCGTAGAGGGGGCGCAGGCGGAAAAACTGTTTTTT. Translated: CASSVEGAQAEKLFF.

CDR3 DNA sequence: TGTGCCAGCAGCCCGTGGACAGGGGATCATACGCAGTATTTT. This encodes CASSPWTGDHTQYF. The chain combines TRBV11-1 with TRBJ2-3, with TRBD1 matching over 9 bases. CDR1 is SGHAT and CDR2 is FQDESV in the germline V gene (reference sequence). Losses at the gene ends were 5 bases for V and 7 bases for J; bases not matched to a gene: 7. This CDR3 is built from 14 residues.

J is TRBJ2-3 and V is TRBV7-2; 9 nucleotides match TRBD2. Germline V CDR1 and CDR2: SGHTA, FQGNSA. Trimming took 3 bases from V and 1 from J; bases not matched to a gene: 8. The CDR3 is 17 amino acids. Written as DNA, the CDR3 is TGTGCCAGCAGCTTCCAAGCGGGGGGATTGGGCACAGATACGCAGTATTTT. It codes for CASSFQAGGLGTDTQYF.

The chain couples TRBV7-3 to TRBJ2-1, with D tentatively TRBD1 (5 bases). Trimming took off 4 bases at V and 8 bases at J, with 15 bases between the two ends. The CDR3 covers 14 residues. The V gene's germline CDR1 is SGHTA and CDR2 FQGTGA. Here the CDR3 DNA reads TGTGCCAGCAGCTCATACCCAGGGTCATATGAGCAGTTCTTC. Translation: CASSSYPGSYEQFF.

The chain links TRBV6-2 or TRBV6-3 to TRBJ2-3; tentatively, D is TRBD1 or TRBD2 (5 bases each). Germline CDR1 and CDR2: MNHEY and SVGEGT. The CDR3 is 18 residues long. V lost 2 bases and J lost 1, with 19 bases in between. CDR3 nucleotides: TGTGCCAGCAGTTACGGCTGGGGGAGAAATACACGCACAGATACGCAGTATTTT. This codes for CASSYGWGRNTRTDTQYF.

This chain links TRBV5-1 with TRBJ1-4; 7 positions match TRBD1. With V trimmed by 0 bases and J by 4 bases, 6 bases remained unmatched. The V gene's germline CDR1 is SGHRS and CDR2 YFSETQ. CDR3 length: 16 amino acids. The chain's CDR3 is CASSLARDSHNEKLFF. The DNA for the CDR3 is TGCGCCAGCAGCTTGGCTCGGGACAGCCATAATGAAAAACTGTTTTTT.

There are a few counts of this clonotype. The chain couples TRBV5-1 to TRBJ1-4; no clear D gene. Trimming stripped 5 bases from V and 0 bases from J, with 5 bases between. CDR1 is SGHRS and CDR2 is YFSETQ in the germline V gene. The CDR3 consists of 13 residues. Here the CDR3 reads CASRTATNEKLFF. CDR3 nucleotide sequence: TGCGCCAGCAGAACCGCAACTAATGAAAAACTGTTTTTT.

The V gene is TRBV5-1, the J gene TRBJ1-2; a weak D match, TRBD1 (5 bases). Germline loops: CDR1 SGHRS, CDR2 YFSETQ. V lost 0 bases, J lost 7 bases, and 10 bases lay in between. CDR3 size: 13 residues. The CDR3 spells CASSLVGEAGYTF. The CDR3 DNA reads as TGCGCCAGCAGCTTGGTGGGGGAGGCTGGCTACACCTTC.

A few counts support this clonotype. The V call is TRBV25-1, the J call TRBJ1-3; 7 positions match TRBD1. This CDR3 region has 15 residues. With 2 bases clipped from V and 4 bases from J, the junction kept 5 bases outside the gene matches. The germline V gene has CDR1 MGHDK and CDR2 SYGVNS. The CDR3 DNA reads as TGTGCCAGCAGTGAAAACAGGGGATCAGGAAACACCATATATTTT. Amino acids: CASSENRGSGNTIYF.

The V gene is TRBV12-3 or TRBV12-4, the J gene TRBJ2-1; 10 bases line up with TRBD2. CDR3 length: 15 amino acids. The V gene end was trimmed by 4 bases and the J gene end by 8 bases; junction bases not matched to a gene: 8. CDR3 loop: CASSSPAGGQYEQFF. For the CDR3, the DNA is TGTGCCAGCAGTTCTCCAGCGGGGGGGCAGTATGAGCAGTTCTTC.

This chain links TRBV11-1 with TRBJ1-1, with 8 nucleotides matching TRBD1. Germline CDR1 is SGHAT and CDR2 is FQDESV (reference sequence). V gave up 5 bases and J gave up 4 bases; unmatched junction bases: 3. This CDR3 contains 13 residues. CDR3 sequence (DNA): TGTGCCAGCAGCGAGACAGGGGCCACTGAAGCTTTCTTT. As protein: CASSETGATEAFF.

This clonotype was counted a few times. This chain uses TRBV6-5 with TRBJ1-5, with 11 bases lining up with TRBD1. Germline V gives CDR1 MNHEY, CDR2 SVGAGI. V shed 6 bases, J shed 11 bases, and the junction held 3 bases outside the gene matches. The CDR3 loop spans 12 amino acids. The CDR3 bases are TGTGCCAGCAGGGGACAGGGGGAGACCCAGCATTTT. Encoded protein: CASRGQGETQHF.

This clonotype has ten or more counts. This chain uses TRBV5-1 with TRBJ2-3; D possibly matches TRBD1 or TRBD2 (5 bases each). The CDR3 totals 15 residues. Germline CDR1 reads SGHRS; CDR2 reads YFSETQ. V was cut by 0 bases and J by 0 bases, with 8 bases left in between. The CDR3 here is CASSLVGPSTDTQYF. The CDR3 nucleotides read TGCGCCAGCAGCTTGGTGGGACCCAGCACAGATACGCAGTATTTT.

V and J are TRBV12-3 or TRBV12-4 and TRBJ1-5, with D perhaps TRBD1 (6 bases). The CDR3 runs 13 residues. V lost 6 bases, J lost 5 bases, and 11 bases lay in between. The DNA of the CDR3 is TGTGCCAGCAGCGGGGGGCGGCATCAGCCCCAGCATTTT. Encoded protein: CASSGGRHQPQHF.

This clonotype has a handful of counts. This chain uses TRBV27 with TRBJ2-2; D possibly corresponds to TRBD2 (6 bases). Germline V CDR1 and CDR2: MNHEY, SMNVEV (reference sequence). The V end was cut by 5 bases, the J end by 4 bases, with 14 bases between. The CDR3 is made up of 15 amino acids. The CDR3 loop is CASSKRLVSTGELFF. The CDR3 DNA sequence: TGTGCCAGCAGTAAACGACTAGTTTCCACCGGGGAGCTGTTTTTT.

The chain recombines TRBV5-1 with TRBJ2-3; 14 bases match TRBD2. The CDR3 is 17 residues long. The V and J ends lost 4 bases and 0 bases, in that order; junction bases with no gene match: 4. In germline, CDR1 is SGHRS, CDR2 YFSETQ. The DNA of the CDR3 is TGCGCCAGCAGCCTCGGGACTAGCGGGGGTAGCACAGATACGCAGTATTTT. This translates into CASSLGTSGGSTDTQYF.

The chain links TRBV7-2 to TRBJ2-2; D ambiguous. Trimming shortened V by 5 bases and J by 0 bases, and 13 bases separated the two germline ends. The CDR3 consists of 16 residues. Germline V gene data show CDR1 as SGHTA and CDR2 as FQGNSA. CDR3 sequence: CASSLQATANTGELFF. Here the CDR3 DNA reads TGTGCCAGCAGCCTCCAGGCCACTGCGAACACCGGGGAGCTGTTTTTT.

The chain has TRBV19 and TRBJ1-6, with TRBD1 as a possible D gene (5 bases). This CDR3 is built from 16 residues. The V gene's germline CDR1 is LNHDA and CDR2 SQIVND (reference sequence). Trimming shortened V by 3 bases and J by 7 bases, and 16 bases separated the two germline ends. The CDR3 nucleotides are TGTGCCAGTAGTATCGAGGGGTACATACGAAATTCACCCCTCCACTTT. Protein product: CASSIEGYIRNSPLHF.

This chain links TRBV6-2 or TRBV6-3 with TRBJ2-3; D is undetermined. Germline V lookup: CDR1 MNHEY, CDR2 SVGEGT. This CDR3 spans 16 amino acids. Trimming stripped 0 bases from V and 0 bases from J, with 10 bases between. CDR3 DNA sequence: TGTGCCAGCAGTTACTCGGCAAAACGGAGCACAGATACGCAGTATTTT. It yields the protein CASSYSAKRSTDTQYF.

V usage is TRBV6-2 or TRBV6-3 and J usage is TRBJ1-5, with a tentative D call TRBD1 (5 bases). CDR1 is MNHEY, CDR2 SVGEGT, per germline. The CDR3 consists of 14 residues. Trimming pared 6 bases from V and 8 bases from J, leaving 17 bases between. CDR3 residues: CASSLDRSQEPQHF. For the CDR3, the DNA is TGTGCCAGCAGCTTAGACAGAAGCCAGGAGCCCCAGCATTTT.

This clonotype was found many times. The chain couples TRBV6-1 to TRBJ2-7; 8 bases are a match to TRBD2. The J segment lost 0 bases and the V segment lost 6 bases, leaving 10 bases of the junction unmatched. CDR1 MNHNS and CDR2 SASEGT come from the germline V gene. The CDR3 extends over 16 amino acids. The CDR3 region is CASSERSGASSYEQYF. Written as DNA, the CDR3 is TGTGCCAGCAGCGAACGTAGCGGGGCGAGCTCCTACGAGCAGTACTTC.

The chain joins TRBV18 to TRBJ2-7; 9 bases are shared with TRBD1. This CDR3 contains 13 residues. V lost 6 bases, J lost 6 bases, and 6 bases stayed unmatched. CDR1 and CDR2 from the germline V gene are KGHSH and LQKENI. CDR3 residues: CASSGDREFEQYF. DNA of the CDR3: TGTGCCAGCTCCGGGGACAGGGAGTTCGAGCAGTACTTC.

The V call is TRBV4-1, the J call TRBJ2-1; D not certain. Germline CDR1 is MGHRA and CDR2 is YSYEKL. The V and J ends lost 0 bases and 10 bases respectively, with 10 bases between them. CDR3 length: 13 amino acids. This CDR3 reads CASSQELWREQFF. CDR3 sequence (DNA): TGCGCCAGCAGCCAAGAGCTTTGGCGGGAGCAGTTCTTC.

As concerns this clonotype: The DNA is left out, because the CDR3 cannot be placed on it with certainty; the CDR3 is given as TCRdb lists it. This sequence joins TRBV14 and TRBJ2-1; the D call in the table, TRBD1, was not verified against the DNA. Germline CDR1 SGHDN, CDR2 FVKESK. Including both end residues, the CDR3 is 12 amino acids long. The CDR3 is CASSWGTGSEFF.

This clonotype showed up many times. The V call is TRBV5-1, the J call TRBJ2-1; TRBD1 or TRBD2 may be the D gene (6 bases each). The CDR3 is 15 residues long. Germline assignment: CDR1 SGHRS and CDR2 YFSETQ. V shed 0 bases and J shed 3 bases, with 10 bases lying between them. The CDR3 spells CASSLEGGGYNEQFF. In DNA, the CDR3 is TGCGCCAGCAGCTTGGAAGGGGGAGGCTACAATGAGCAGTTCTTC.

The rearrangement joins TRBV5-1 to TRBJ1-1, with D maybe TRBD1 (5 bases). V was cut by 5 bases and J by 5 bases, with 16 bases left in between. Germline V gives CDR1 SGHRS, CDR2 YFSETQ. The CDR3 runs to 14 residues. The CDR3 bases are TGCGCCAGCAGGCCTGACAGTTGGGAGACTGAAGCTTTCTTT. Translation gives CASRPDSWETEAFF. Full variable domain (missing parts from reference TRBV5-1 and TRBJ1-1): KAGVTQTPRYLIKTRGQQVTLSCSPISGHRSVSWYQQTPGQGLQFLFEYFSETQRNKGNFPGRFSGRQFSNSRSEMNVSTLELGDSALYLCASRPDSWETEAFFGQGTRLTVV.